The present T cell receptor (beta chain) was sequenced within a study of Ad26.COV2.S vaccination and SARS-CoV-2 variants listed by TCRdb under 2021. Regarding the complete study: Donors in the vaccine arm were drawn from COV1001, a phase I-IIa trial of Ad26.COV2.S in healthy adults that was multicentre, randomized, double-blind and placebo-controlled. Ad26.COV2.S was administered intramuscularly at 5 x 10^10 or 1 x 10^11 viral particles, either as a single shot or as two shots given 56 days apart. Sequencing of the TCRbeta repertoire served to evaluate the specificity and breadth of SARS-CoV-2-reactive T cell receptors following Ad26.COV2.S vaccination. The TCR-sequenced set comprised about 32 samples: some 19 Ad26.COV2.S vaccine recipients, 5 placebo recipients and 8 SARS-CoV-2 convalescent individuals. Trial participants were randomized into five groups of five: low-dose or high-dose Ad26.COV2.S given once or twice, or placebo on both occasions. Investigators did not know the trial group allocation while performing experiments and assessing outcomes. General conclusions and limits of the study: Vaccine and placebo recipients had comparable non-spike TCR breadth, which fits with the vaccine containing only spike. Spike-specific TCR breadth was higher in Ad26.COV2.S recipients than in placebo recipients (P = 0.0014). Comparing responses between vaccine doses or regimens was not something the study was powered to do. According to the authors, total T cell responses may have been underestimated by the TCR breadth and depth analyses. Substantial breadth of spike-specific CD8+ and CD4+ T cell responses was reported after vaccination.

The sample's treatment or condition label, in plain terms: roughly 20 received Ad26.COV2.S at low or high dose, single or two shots; 5 received placebo; per-sample allocation not given. For vaccine and placebo recipients, the sequenced repertoires came from samples collected on day 63 after the first injection. Between 29 July and 7 August 2020, Cohort 1b enrolled some 25 adults aged 18-55 years at one site in Boston, USA. Ad26.COV2.S consisted of a replication-incompetent adenovirus type 26 vector by which a prefusion-stabilized SARS-CoV-2 spike protein from the original Wuhan strain was expressed. The immunoSEQ Assay was the method used to sequence TCRbeta CDR3 regions. After extraction, genomic DNA underwent amplification by bias-controlled multiplex PCR, followed by high-throughput sequencing. As for how the authors treated the data: Collapsing and filtering of sequences were performed to quantify the absolute abundance of each unique TCRbeta CDR3 region. Usable DNA was measured by amplifying reference genes present in all nucleated cells, and TCRbeta template counts were normalized to that usable DNA to estimate T cell fraction. Repertoire TCRs were annotated as SARS-CoV-2-specific when V gene, CDR3 amino acid sequence and J gene were exactly matched to a known reactive TCR set. The reference SARS-CoV-2 TCR set came from MIRA and was filtered for enrichment in COVID-19-positive ImmuneCODE repertoires, removing public or cross-reactive TCRs. Using the MIRA antigens, annotated TCRs were further analysed by specific ORF or by position within an ORF. Depth was the summed frequency of annotated unique rearrangements, while breadth was defined as annotated unique rearrangements over total unique productive rearrangements. TCR breadth was compared between groups using two-sided Wilcoxon rank-sum tests. Held by TCRdb, this immuneACCESS table contains in-frame sequences only and omits some clones. Under half of the omission traces to an unresolved V gene where checked; the cause of the rest is unknown. V and J calls and clone size follow that table, whereas D and trimming were derived from the DNA. The sample contains around 270,000 clones, 70% to 90% of them found a single time. The ten largest clonotypes hold roughly 3% of the sample.

Remarks on this clone: Its antigen remains undetermined. The sample holds no much larger clone one base away, and base qualities are not on file.

Material: peripheral blood, obtained in a trial of Ad26.COV2.S vaccine versus placebo. This clonotype was sampled from a person between 18 and 60 years old who received the Ad26.COV2.S COVID-19 vaccine or a placebo.

The CDR3 region reads CASSEGDSTSPSYNEQFF. Read as DNA, the sequence is TGTGCCAGCAGTGAAGGGGATTCGACTAGTCCCTCCTACAATGAGCAGTTCTTC. This sequence uses TRBV2 and TRBJ2-1; TRBD2 is a possible D gene, resting on 6 matching bases. A distance of 16 bases separates the germline ends of V and J, which lose 1 base and 0 bases respectively. Including the terminal cysteine and phenylalanine, the CDR3 comprises 18 residues. The kept DNA is CDR3 alone, 54 bases in frame from the first base. CDR1 and CDR2 are read off the germline V gene as SNHLY and FYNNEI.